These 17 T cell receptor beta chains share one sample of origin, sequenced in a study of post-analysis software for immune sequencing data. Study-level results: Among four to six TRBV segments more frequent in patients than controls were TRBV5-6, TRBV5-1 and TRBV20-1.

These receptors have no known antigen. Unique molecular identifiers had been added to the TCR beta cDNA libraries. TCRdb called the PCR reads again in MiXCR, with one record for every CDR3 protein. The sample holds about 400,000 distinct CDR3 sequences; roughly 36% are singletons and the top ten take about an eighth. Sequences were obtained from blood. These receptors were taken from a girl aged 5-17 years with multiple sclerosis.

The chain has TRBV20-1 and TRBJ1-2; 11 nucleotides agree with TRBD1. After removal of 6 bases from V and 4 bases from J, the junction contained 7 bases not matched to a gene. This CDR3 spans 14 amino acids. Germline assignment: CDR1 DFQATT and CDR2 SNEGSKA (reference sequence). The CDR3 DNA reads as TGCAGTGCGCCGGGACAGGGGGTGGTCTATGGCTACACCTTC. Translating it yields CSAPGQGVVYGYTF.

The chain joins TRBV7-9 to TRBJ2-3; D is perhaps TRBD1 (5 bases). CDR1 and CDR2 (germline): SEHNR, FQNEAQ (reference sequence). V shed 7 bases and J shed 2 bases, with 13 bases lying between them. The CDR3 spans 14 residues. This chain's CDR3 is CASTQQDSTDTQYF. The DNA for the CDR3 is TGTGCCAGCACACAACAGGATTCCACAGATACGCAGTATTTT.

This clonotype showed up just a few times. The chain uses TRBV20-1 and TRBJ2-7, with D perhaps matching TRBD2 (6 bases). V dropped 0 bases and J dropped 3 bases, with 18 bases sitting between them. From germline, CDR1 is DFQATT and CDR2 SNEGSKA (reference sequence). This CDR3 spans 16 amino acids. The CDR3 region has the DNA TGCAGTGCTAGAGATACGCGAGGGACTTATCGCTACGAGCAGTACTTC. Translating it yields CSARDTRGTYRYEQYF.

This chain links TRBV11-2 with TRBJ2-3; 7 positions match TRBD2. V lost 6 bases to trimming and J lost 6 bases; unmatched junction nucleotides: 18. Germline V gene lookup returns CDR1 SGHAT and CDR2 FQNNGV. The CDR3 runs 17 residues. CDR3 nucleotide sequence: TGTGCCAGCAGTCCAAACAAAGCGGGGCTCGAAGGGGATACGCAGTATTTT. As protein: CASSPNKAGLEGDTQYF.

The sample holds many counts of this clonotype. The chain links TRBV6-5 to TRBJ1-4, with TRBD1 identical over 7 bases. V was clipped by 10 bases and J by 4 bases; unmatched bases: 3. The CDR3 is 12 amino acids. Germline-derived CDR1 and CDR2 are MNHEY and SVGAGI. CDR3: CATRQGNEKLFF. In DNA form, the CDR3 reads TGTGCCACTCGACAGGGTAATGAAAAACTGTTTTTT.

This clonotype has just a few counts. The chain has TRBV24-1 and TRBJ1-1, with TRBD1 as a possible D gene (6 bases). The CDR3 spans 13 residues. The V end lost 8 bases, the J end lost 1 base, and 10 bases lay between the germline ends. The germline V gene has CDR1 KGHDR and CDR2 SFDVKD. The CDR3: CATTGQPNTEAFF. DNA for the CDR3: TGTGCCACCACGGGACAACCGAACACTGAAGCTTTCTTT.

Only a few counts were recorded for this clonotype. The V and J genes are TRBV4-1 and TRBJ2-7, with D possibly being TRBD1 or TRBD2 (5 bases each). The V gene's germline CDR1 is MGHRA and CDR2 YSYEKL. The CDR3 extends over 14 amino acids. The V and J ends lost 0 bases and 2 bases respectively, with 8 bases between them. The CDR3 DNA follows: TGCGCCAGCAGCCAAGATGGGGGAACCTACGAGCAGTACTTC. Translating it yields CASSQDGGTYEQYF.

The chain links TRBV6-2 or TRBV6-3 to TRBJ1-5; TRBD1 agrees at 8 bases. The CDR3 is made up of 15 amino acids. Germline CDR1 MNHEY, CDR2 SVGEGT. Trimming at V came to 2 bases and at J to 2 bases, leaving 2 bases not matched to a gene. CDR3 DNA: TGTGCCAGCAGTTACCCGACAGGGGGCAATCAGCCCCAGCATTTT. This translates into CASSYPTGGNQPQHF.

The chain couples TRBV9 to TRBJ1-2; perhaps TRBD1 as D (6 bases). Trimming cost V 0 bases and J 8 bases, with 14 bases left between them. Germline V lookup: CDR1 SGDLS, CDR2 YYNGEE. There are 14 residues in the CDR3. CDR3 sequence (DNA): TGTGCCAGCAGCGTAGTCACAGGGTCTGGAGGCTACACCTTC. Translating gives CASSVVTGSGGYTF. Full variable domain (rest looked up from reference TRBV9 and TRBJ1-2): DSGVTQTPKHLITATGQRVTLRCSPRSGDLSVYWYQQSLDQGLQFLIQYYNGEERAKGNILERFSAQQFPDLHSELNLSSLELGDSALYFCASSVVTGSGGYTFGSGTRLTVV.

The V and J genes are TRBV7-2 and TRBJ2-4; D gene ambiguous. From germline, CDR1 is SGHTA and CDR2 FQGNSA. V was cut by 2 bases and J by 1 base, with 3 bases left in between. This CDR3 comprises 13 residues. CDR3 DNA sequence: TGTGCCAGCAGCTTACAGGCCAAAAACATTCAGTACTTC. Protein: CASSLQAKNIQYF.

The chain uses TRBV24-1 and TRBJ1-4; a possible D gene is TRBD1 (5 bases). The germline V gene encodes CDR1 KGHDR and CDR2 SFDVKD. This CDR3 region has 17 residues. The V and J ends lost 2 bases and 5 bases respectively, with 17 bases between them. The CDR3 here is CATSDSPAGVVNEKLFF. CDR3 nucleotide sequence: TGTGCCACCAGTGATTCTCCAGCGGGGGTGGTGAATGAAAAACTGTTTTTT.

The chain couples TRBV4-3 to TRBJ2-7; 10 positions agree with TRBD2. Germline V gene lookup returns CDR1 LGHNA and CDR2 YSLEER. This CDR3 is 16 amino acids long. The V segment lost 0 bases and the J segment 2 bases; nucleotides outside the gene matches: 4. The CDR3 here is CASSQDASGGTYEQYF. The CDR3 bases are TGCGCCAGCAGCCAAGATGCTAGCGGGGGCACCTACGAGCAGTACTTC.

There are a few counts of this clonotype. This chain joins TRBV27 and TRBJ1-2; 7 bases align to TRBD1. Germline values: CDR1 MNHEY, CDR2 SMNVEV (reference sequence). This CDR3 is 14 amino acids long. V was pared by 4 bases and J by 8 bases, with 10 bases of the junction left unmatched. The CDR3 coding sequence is TGTGCCAGCAGTTCACATTCGACAGGGCTAGGCTACACCTTC. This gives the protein CASSSHSTGLGYTF.

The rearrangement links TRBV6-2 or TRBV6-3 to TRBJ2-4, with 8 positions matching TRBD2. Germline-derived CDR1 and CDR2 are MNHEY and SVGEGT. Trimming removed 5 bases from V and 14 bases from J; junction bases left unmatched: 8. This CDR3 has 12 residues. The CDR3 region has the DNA TGTGCCAGCAGTACCAGACTAGCGAGGAAGTACTTC. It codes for CASSTRLARKYF.

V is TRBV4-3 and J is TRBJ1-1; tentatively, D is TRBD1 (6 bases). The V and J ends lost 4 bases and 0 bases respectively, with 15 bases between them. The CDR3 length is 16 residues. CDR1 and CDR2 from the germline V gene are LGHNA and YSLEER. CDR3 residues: CASSRADRRMNTEAFF. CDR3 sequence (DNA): TGCGCCAGCAGCCGGGCGGACAGACGAATGAACACTGAAGCTTTCTTT.

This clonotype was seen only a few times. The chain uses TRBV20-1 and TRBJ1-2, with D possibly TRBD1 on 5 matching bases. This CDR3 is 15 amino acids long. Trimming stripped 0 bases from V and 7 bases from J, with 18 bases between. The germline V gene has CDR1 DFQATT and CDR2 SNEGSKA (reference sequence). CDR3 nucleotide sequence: TGCAGTGCTAGAGATCAAGGGGTGGGTGAGCGTGGCTACACCTTC. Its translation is CSARDQGVGERGYTF.

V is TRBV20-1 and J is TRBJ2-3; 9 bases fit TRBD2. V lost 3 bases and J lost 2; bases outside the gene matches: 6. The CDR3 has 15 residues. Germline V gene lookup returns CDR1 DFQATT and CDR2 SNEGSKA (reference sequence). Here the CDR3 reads CSARIAGVLTDTQYF. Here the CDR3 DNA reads TGCAGTGCTAGGATAGCGGGGGTGCTCACAGATACGCAGTATTTT.